What follows are 9 T cell receptor beta chains derived from one specimen sequenced in a study of regulatory T cells in long-lasting Graves disease. Time point of the sample: newly diagnosed GD, antithyroid drugs for less than 3 months. Extracted PBMC RNA gave rise to the TCR library. In building TCR beta libraries, iRepertoire HTBI primers were used together with Arm-PCR of CDR3 regions. Via MiXCR, TCRdb re-called the multiplex PCR reads, giving one row per CDR3 protein. The sample has 350,000 to 550,000 distinct CDR3 sequences; less than 20% are singletons. The data were also submitted as part of a second study, on T cells in Graves' hyperthyroidism and ophthalmopathy.

Specimen: peripheral blood mononuclear cells (PBMCs), collected at new diagnosis, from a patient treated with antithyroid drugs. These TCRs come from a woman younger than 30 with Graves disease.

The chain is built from TRBV7-2 and TRBJ2-1, with TRBD2 matching over 9 bases. The end of the DNA aligns better with TRBJ2-5, so the J call may be wrong. Germline V gene sequence: CDR1 SGHTA, CDR2 FQGNSA. The CDR3 length is 15 residues. CDR3: CASSLASGRLETQYF. The CDR3 DNA reads TGTGCCAGCAGCTTAGCCAGCGGGAGGTTGGAGACCCAGTACTTC.

The V call is TRBV20-1, the J call TRBJ2-7; 13 bases fit TRBD2. This CDR3 region has 15 residues. The V gene end was trimmed by 6 bases and the J gene end by 4 bases; junction bases not matched to a gene: 9. Germline V gives CDR1 DFQATT, CDR2 SNEGSKA (reference sequence). CDR3 region: CSAPTGTSGTYEQYF. The DNA for the CDR3 is TGCAGTGCACCAACCGGGACTAGCGGGACGTACGAGCAGTACTTC.

The chain couples TRBV19 to TRBJ1-2; D is perhaps TRBD1 (5 bases). The germline V and J ends were trimmed by 5 bases and 0 bases, with 13 bases remaining between them. The CDR3 loop spans 15 amino acids. In germline, CDR1 is LNHDA, CDR2 SQIVND (reference sequence). The CDR3 DNA reads TGTGCCAGTAGTGCCCCAGGGACGGCTAACTATGGCTACACCTTC. Its translation: CASSAPGTANYGYTF. Using reference TRBV19 and TRBJ1-2 for the parts outside the CDR3, the full variable domain is DGGITQSPKYLFRKEGQNVTLSCEQNLNHDAMYWYRQDPGQGLRLIYYSQIVNDFQKGDIAEGYSVSREKKESFPLTVTSAQKNPTAFYLCASSAPGTANYGYTFGSGTRLTVV.

This clonotype showed up just a few times. The V gene is TRBV7-2, the J gene TRBJ2-4; D is possibly TRBD2 (5 bases). The CDR3 has 11 residues. Germline V gene sequence: CDR1 SGHTA, CDR2 FQGNSA. Deletions cut 4 bases from V and 10 bases from J, with 8 bases between. The CDR3 DNA reads as TGTGCCAGCAGCTCGCGGACTATTCAGTACTTC. Translation: CASSSRTIQYF.

This clonotype was seen ten or more times. This rearrangement joins TRBV30 to TRBJ2-7, with 8 positions matching TRBD1. CDR3 length equals 13 residues. Trimming removed 0 bases from V and 9 bases from J; junction bases left unmatched: 7. The V gene's germline CDR1 is GTSNPN and CDR2 SVGIG (reference sequence). The CDR3 is CAWSVGRGQGQYF. Here the CDR3 DNA reads TGTGCCTGGAGTGTAGGCAGGGGGCAAGGGCAGTACTTC.

The CDR3 DNA is TGTGCCAGCAGCGAAAACAGGGGTTTAGTCACTGAAGCTTTCTTT. Its translation is CASSENRGLVTEAFF. The rearrangement uses TRBV7-9 and TRBJ1-1; TRBD1 aligns across 7 bases. V was pared by 5 bases and J by 4 bases, with 10 bases of the junction left unmatched. The CDR3 loop spans 15 amino acids. Germline CDR1 and CDR2: SEHNR and FQNEAQ (reference sequence).

The CDR3 DNA reads TGTGCCAGCAGTGAATCCCCCTCCCAAGAGACCCAGTACTTC. This translates into CASSESPSQETQYF. The gene calls are TRBV12-3 or TRBV12-4 and TRBJ2-5; D is ambiguous. The V end lost 5 bases, the J end lost 1 base, and 11 bases lay between the germline ends. This CDR3 region has 14 residues.

This clonotype was counted many times. The V gene is TRBV9, the J gene TRBJ1-1; 9 nucleotides align to TRBD1. J was trimmed by 4 bases and V by 0 bases; bases with no gene match: 1. Germline lookup yields CDR1 SGDLS and CDR2 YYNGEE. The CDR3 is made up of 14 amino acids. The CDR3 loop reads CASSVEGQGTEAFF. CDR3 sequence (DNA): TGTGCCAGCAGCGTAGAGGGACAGGGCACTGAAGCTTTCTTT.

This clonotype was counted many times. The CDR3 DNA follows: TGTGCCAGCAGTGAGTCCGGGGAGCTGTTTTTT. This encodes CASSESGELFF. This rearrangement joins TRBV2 to TRBJ2-2; no reliable D call. V lost 3 bases and J 6 bases, leaving 2 bases between the germline ends. Germline V gives CDR1 SNHLY, CDR2 FYNNEI. This CDR3 is built from 11 residues.